A selection of T cell receptor beta chains follows, all from one sample in a study of blood T cell repertoires in COVID-19. Sequencing was performed with immunoSEQ multiplex PCR; in TCRdb, only in-frame clones are kept and a portion is missing. This table holds some 120,000 clones, about 94% found once. Source material: peripheral blood. All receptors derive from a man aged 50-60 years with COVID-19, enrolled during active disease. Both conserved end residues are part of each CDR3. A D gene is named only where the DNA matches it firmly. Size is stated for part of the rows, as once, few or many counts, or as a class when the clone is expanded.

V gene	J gene	clone size	D gene	CDR3 protein	CDR3 DNA
TRBV27	TRBJ2-7	.	TRBD2	CASRSPGLSYEQYF	TGTGCCAGCAGATCTCCGGGACTATCGTACGAGCAGTACTTC
TRBV7-8	TRBJ2-1	once	.	CASSRDPPQVTRYNEQFF	TGTGCCAGCAGCCGAGACCCGCCGCAGGTCACACGTTACAATGAGCAGTTCTTC
TRBV15	TRBJ2-1	.	.	CATSRGGRTYNEQFF	TGTGCCACCAGCAGAGGCGGTAGAACCTACAATGAGCAGTTCTTC
TRBV5-5	TRBJ2-5	.	TRBD1	CASSTGQGFWETQYF	TGTGCCAGCAGCACGGGACAGGGATTCTGGGAGACCCAGTACTTC
TRBV7-3	TRBJ2-1	.	.	CASSTRGDSSYNEQFF	TGTGCCAGCAGCACCAGAGGGGACTCTAGCTACAATGAGCAGTTCTTC
TRBV2	TRBJ1-1	few	TRBD1	CASSPRQGDTEAFF	TGTGCCAGCAGTCCCCGACAGGGCGACACTGAAGCTTTCTTT
TRBV10-1	TRBJ2-1	.	TRBD2	CASSEWGASGIDEQFF	TGCGCCAGCAGTGAGTGGGGGGCTAGCGGGATCGATGAGCAGTTCTTC
TRBV11-1	TRBJ2-7	.	.	CASSLRLAYEQYF	TGTGCCAGCAGCTTAAGGCTAGCCTACGAGCAGTACTTC
TRBV5-6	TRBJ1-2	.	.	CASTQIGQTNYGYTF	TGTGCCAGCACCCAAATAGGACAGACTAACTATGGCTACACCTTC
TRBV5-1	TRBJ2-2	.	.	CASSLRVSPGNTGELFF	TGCGCCAGCAGCTTGAGGGTTTCGCCGGGAAACACCGGGGAGCTGTTTTTT
TRBV19	TRBJ1-2	.	.	CASSSSGTSIYGYTF	TGTGCCAGTAGTAGCAGCGGGACAAGTATCTATGGCTACACCTTC
TRBV13	TRBJ1-5	.	.	CASSIVRGNQPQHF	TGTGCCAGCAGCATTGTTCGGGGCAATCAGCCCCAGCATTTT
TRBV5-1	TRBJ1-3	.	.	CASSLLGAPGNTIYF	TGCGCCAGCAGCTTGTTAGGGGCGCCTGGAAACACCATATATTTT
TRBV5-1	TRBJ2-3	.	TRBD1	CASGTGGDTQYF	TGCGCCAGTGGGACAGGGGGCGATACGCAGTATTTT
TRBV10-3	TRBJ2-7	.	TRBD2	CAISESTSGLSYEQYF	TGTGCCATCAGTGAGTCGACTAGCGGGTTATCCTACGAGCAGTACTTC
TRBV28	TRBJ2-7	.	TRBD2	CASSLSLTKKVGGGYEQYF	TGTGCCAGCAGTCTTTCTCTCACGAAGAAGGTCGGGGGAGGGTACGAGCAGTACTTC
TRBV7-2	TRBJ2-3	.	TRBD1	CASSLAYRGSTQYF	TGTGCCAGCAGCTTAGCCTACAGGGGGAGTACGCAGTATTTT
TRBV28	TRBJ1-2	.	TRBD1	CASRRSGQDLGGYTF	TGTGCCAGCAGGCGGAGTGGACAGGACCTGGGTGGCTACACCTTC
TRBV11-3	TRBJ2-2	.	TRBD2	CASSLAGAGTGELFF	TGTGCCAGCAGCCTAGCGGGAGCTGGCACCGGGGAGCTGTTTTTT
TRBV19	TRBJ1-1	.	TRBD1	CASSKTGGAADTEAFF	TGTGCCAGTAGCAAGACAGGGGGCGCCGCGGACACTGAAGCTTTCTTT
TRBV9	TRBJ1-1	.	TRBD1	CASSDRQGPNTEAFF	TGTGCCAGCAGCGACCGACAGGGCCCGAACACTGAAGCTTTCTTT
TRBV9	TRBJ2-1	.	TRBD2	CASSVDSGSYNEQFF	TGTGCCAGCAGCGTAGATAGCGGGAGCTACAATGAGCAGTTCTTC
TRBV28	TRBJ2-7	.	.	CASSKGLSYEQYF	TGTGCCAGCTCCAAGGGGCTCTCCTACGAGCAGTACTTC
TRBV30	TRBJ2-7	.	TRBD2	CAWSFPTGTSGSYEQYF	TGTGCCTGGAGTTTTCCCACCGGGACTAGCGGTTCCTACGAGCAGTACTTC
TRBV5-1	TRBJ2-3	.	TRBD2	CASSVVPSGSLDTQYF	TGCGCCAGCAGCGTTGTCCCTAGCGGGAGTTTAGATACGCAGTATTTT
TRBV15	TRBJ1-1	.	.	CATSDSFSSNTEAFF	TGTGCCACCAGCGACTCCTTCAGTTCGAACACTGAAGCTTTCTTT
TRBV10-3	TRBJ1-5	.	.	CAISETRDILSNQPQHF	TGTGCCATCAGTGAGACCCGGGACATCCTTAGCAATCAGCCCCAGCATTTT
TRBV6-5	TRBJ1-1	.	TRBD1	CASSRGDTEAFF	TGTGCCAGCAGCAGGGGGGACACTGAAGCTTTCTTT
TRBV7-9	TRBJ2-5	.	.	CASGEETQYF	TGTGCCAGCGGAGAGGAGACCCAGTACTTC
TRBV4-2	TRBJ2-2	.	TRBD2	CASSQGLAGATNTGELFF	TGTGCCAGCAGCCAAGGACTAGCGGGAGCGACGAACACCGGGGAGCTGTTTTTT
TRBV19	TRBJ1-2	.	.	CASSIVLRTELNYGYTF	TGTGCCAGTAGTATAGTCTTACGGACAGAACTTAACTATGGCTACACCTTC
TRBV6-5	TRBJ2-3	.	.	CASSYSSSPPDTQYF	TGTGCCAGCAGTTACTCGAGTTCGCCCCCAGATACGCAGTATTTT
TRBV11-2	TRBJ1-6	once	.	CASSPSVGSPLHF	TGTGCCAGCAGCCCCTCGGTTGGTTCACCCCTCCACTTT
TRBV6-5	TRBJ2-3	.	TRBD1	CASSYSRTGVVDTQYF	TGTGCCAGCAGTTACTCGAGGACAGGGGTAGTGGATACGCAGTATTTT